This T cell receptor (beta chain) was sequenced in a study of beta chain features in type 1 diabetes. Cell sorting via CD45RO/CCR7/CD25/CD127/CD95/CD27 was performed to obtain CD4+ naive, central memory, regulatory and stem cell-like memory cells. Trimming cost V 1 base and J 1 base; bases outside gene matches: 2. The CDR3 loop spans 16 amino acids. Germline lookup yields CDR1 LGHNA and CDR2 YNFKEQ. Study findings and constraints: Moderate but significant shortening of TCRB CDR3s was recorded in all four CD4+ subsets from Type 1 diabetes patients. The naive, central memory and Treg TCRB repertoires showed an apparent similarity that was greater among patients than among healthy donors.

Expressed TCRB transcripts got sequenced, as all isolated RNA was reverse transcribed. Some clones are missing from TCRdb's copy, which holds only in-frame ones; the method was immunoSEQ multiplex PCR. The sample yields more than 100,000 clones, 9% seen once. A few counts support this clone. Its antigen remains unknown. The rearrangement uses TRBV4-2 and TRBJ2-7; 12 bases match TRBD2. Sequenced sample: central memory CD4+ T cells from blood. This clonotype was obtained from a man in his thirties or forties with type 1 diabetes. CDR3 DNA sequence: TGTGCCAGCAGCCAAGGACTAGCGGGGGCTTCCTACGAGCAGTACTTC. Translation gives CASSQGLAGASYEQYF.